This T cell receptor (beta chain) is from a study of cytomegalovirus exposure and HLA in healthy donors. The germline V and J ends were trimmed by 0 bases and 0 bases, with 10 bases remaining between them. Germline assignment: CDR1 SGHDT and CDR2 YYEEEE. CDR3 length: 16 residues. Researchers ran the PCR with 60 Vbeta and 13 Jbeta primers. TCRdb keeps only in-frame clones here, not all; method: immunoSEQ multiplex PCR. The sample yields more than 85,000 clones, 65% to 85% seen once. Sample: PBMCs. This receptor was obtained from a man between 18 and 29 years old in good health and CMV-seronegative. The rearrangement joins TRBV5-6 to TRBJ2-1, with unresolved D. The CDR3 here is CASSLDPGSSYNEQFF. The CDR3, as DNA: TGTGCCAGCAGCTTGGATCCAGGAAGCTCCTACAATGAGCAGTTCTTC.